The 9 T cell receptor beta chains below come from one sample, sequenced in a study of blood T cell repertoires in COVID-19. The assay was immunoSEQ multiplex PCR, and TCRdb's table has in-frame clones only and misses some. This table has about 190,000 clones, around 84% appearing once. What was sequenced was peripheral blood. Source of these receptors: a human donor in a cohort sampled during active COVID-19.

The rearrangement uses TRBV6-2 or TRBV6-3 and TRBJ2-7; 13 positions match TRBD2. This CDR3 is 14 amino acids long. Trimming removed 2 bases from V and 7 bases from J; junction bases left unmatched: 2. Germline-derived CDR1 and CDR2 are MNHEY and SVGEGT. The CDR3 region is CASSYGLAGVEQYV. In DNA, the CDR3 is TGTGCCAGCAGTTACGGACTAGCGGGGGTTGAGCAGTACGTC.

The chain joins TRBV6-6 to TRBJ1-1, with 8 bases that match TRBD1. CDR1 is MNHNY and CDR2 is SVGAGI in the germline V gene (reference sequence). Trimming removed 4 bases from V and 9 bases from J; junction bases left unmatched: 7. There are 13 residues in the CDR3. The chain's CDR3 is CASSSADRGQAFF. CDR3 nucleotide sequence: TGTGCCAGCAGTTCCGCAGACAGGGGACAAGCTTTCTTT.

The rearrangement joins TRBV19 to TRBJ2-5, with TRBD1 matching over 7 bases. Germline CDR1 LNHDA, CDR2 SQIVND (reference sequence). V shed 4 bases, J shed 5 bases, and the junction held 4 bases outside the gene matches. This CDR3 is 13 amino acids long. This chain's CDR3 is CASSTQGWETQYF. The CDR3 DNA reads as TGTGCCAGTAGTACACAGGGGTGGGAGACCCAGTACTTC.

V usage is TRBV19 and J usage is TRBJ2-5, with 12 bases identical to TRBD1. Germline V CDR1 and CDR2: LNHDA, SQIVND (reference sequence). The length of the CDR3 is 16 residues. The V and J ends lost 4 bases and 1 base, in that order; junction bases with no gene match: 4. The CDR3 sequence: CASSNPGQGAQETQYF. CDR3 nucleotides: TGTGCCAGTAGTAACCCGGGACAGGGGGCCCAAGAGACCCAGTACTTC.

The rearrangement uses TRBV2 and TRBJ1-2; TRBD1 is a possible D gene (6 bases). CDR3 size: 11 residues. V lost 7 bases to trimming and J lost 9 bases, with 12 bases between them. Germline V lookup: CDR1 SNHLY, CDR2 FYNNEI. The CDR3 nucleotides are TGTGCCAGCAATGGACAGAATAGCTACACCTTC. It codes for CASNGQNSYTF.

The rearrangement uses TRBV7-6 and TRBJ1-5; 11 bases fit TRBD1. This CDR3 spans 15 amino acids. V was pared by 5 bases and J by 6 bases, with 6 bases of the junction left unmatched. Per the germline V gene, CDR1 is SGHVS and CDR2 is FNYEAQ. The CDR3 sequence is CASSLRTGGGQPQHF. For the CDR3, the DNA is TGTGCCAGCAGCCTACGGACAGGGGGCGGTCAGCCCCAGCATTTT.

CDR3 protein: CASSLADSQPQHF. The CDR3 DNA sequence: TGTGCCAGCAGCTTGGCAGATTCTCAGCCCCAGCATTTT. The chain carries TRBV5-5 and TRBJ1-5; D not certain. Trimming removed 0 bases from V and 6 bases from J, with 7 bases in between. Germline-derived CDR1 and CDR2 are SGHKS and YYEKEE (reference sequence). This CDR3 contains 13 residues.

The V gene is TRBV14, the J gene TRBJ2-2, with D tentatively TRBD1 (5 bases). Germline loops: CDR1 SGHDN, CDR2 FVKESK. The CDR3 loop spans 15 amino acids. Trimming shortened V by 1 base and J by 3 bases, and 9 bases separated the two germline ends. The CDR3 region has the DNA TGTGCCAGCAGCCAAGTCCCAGGGCACACCGGGGAGCTGTTTTTT. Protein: CASSQVPGHTGELFF.

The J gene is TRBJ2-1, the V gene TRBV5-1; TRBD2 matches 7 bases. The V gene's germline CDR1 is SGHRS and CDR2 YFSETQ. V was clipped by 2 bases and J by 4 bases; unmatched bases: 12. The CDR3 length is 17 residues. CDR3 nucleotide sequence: TGCGCCAGCAGCTTACGGGTGATCGGGGGGAATTACAATGAGCAGTTCTTC. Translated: CASSLRVIGGNYNEQFF.